The rows below give T cell receptor beta chains drawn from one sample of a study of glioma-infiltrating T cells after dendritic cell vaccination. The assay was immunoSEQ multiplex PCR, and TCRdb's table has in-frame clones only and misses some. There are roughly 90,000 clones in the sample; more than 75% occur only once, and around a sixth lies in the top ten. The sample here was blood, taken before dendritic cell vaccination. Receptors originate from a human donor with glioblastoma. Both conserved end residues are part of each CDR3. D genes are given only for firm matches. Size is omitted from some rows. Given values are once, few, many or a class for expanded clones.

abundance,v_gene,j_gene,d_gene,CDR3aa,CDR3nt
once,TRBV19,TRBJ2-7,-,CASSIDRSSYEQYF,TGTGCCAGTAGTATAGACAGGTCCTCCTACGAGCAGTACTTC
-,TRBV10-3,TRBJ2-1,TRBD2,CAISGSGLAILVGEQFF,TGTGCCATCAGTGGATCCGGACTAGCGATACTGGTGGGTGAGCAGTTCTTC
-,TRBV30,TRBJ2-7,TRBD1,CAWSWGQLYEQYF,TGTGCCTGGAGCTGGGGACAGCTCTACGAGCAGTACTTC
few,TRBV6-6,TRBJ1-4,-,CASRGEGGVEKLFF,TGTGCCAGCAGGGGGGAGGGGGGAGTCGAAAAACTGTTTTTT
-,TRBV4-1,TRBJ2-1,TRBD2,CASRPSGDYNEQFF,TGCGCCAGCAGGCCTAGCGGGGATTACAATGAGCAGTTCTTC
-,TRBV7-2,TRBJ2-1,TRBD2,CASSSQGTSGYNEQFF,TGTGCCAGCAGCTCCCAGGGGACTAGCGGCTACAATGAGCAGTTCTTC
-,TRBV14,TRBJ1-5,-,CASSRTGGGQPQHF,TGTGCCAGCAGCCGGACGGGGGGTGGGCAGCCCCAGCATTTT
-,TRBV7-3,TRBJ1-6,TRBD1,CASSPAGGKGNSPLHF,TGTGCCAGCAGCCCAGCAGGGGGCAAGGGGAATTCACCCCTCCACTTT
few,TRBV30,TRBJ2-5,TRBD1,CAWSDPRRGRETQYF,TGTGCCTGGAGTGACCCCCGCAGGGGGCGAGAGACCCAGTACTTC
-,TRBV19,TRBJ2-1,TRBD1,CASSYQGATDEQFF,TGTGCCAGTAGTTACCAGGGGGCGACGGATGAGCAGTTCTTC
-,TRBV29-1,TRBJ2-1,TRBD2,CSAGLADNEQFF,TGCAGCGCGGGACTAGCGGACAATGAGCAGTTCTTC
few,TRBV7-9,TRBJ1-4,-,CASSLGRGGATNEKLFF,TGTGCCAGCAGCTTAGGTCGAGGGGGTGCAACTAATGAAAAACTGTTTTTT
-,TRBV15,TRBJ1-5,TRBD1,CATSQTGASSSNQPQHF,TGTGCCACCAGCCAAACAGGGGCGAGTAGTAGCAATCAGCCCCAGCATTTT
-,TRBV11-2,TRBJ1-6,-,CASSTRRGNSSPLHF,TGTGCCAGCAGTACCCGGCGGGGTAATAGTTCACCCCTCCACTTT
-,TRBV19,TRBJ1-1,TRBD1,CASSLQGQIVAFF,TGTGCCAGTAGTTTGCAGGGACAGATCGTGGCTTTCTTT
-,TRBV10-3,TRBJ2-1,TRBD2,CAISGVAGEYEQFF,TGTGCCATCAGTGGGGTAGCGGGAGAATATGAGCAGTTCTTC
-,TRBV7-9,TRBJ2-1,TRBD1,CASSGTGGRDEQFF,TGTGCCAGCAGCGGGACAGGGGGCCGCGATGAGCAGTTCTTC
-,TRBV7-3,TRBJ1-2,-,CASSPSGGNYGYTF,TGTGCCAGCAGCCCCTCGGGCGGGAACTATGGCTACACCTTC
-,TRBV5-1,TRBJ2-3,TRBD2,CASSLEASGGQSTDTQYF,TGCGCCAGCAGCTTGGAGGCTAGCGGGGGGCAGAGCACAGATACGCAGTATTTT
-,TRBV7-9,TRBJ2-7,TRBD1,CASSSTGDEQYF,TGTGCCAGCAGTTCCACAGGGGACGAGCAGTACTTC
-,TRBV5-6,TRBJ1-2,-,CASSLVSGSIYGYTF,TGTGCCAGCAGCTTGGTTTCGGGGTCGATCTATGGCTACACCTTC
-,TRBV19,TRBJ2-1,-,CASSIDGLSYNEQFF,TGTGCCAGTAGTATAGATGGGCTGTCCTACAATGAGCAGTTCTTC
-,TRBV5-8,TRBJ2-5,TRBD2,CASSLLAGSQETQYF,TGTGCCAGCAGCTTGTTAGCGGGATCCCAAGAGACCCAGTACTTC
-,TRBV7-2,TRBJ1-2,-,CASSLTQDYGYTF,TGTGCCAGCAGCCTGACGCAGGACTATGGCTACACCTTC
-,TRBV6-1,TRBJ2-1,-,CASSEAGSGNYNEQFF,TGTGCCAGCAGTGAAGCGGGTAGCGGAAATTACAATGAGCAGTTCTTC
-,TRBV19,TRBJ1-2,-,CASSIDTRSRWNGYTF,TGTGCCAGTAGTATAGATACGAGGTCGCGGTGGAATGGCTACACCTTC
-,TRBV7-9,TRBJ2-4,TRBD1,CASSPTGQGLNIQYF,TGTGCCAGCAGCCCAACCGGACAGGGGTTAAACATTCAGTACTTC
once,TRBV6-5,TRBJ2-1,TRBD2,CASSYWTSGYNEQFF,TGTGCCAGCAGTTACTGGACTAGCGGCTACAATGAGCAGTTCTTC
-,TRBV15,TRBJ1-2,-,CATSVIGSHGYTF,TGTGCCACCAGCGTAATCGGGAGCCATGGCTACACCTTC
-,TRBV27,TRBJ1-2,TRBD1,CASSLYKGQENYGYTF,TGTGCCAGCAGTTTATACAAGGGACAGGAGAACTATGGCTACACCTTC
-,TRBV10-3,TRBJ1-1,TRBD1,CASRDRGYYDTEAFF,TGTGCCAGCCGGGACAGGGGGTATTATGACACTGAAGCTTTCTTT
-,TRBV12-5,TRBJ2-1,-,CASGLFGNEQFF,TGTGCTAGTGGTTTGTTCGGCAATGAGCAGTTCTTC
-,TRBV27,TRBJ2-6,-,CASSQSSGANVLTF,TGTGCCAGCTCACAGAGCTCTGGGGCCAACGTCCTGACTTTC
few,TRBV5-8,TRBJ1-5,-,CASSLGGSFVGSNQPQHF,TGTGCCAGCAGCTTGGGCGGCAGTTTTGTCGGTAGCAATCAGCCCCAGCATTTT
-,TRBV7-6,TRBJ2-1,TRBD2,CASSTTSGSVGSYNEQFF,TGTGCCAGCAGCACGACTAGCGGGAGTGTCGGCTCCTACAATGAGCAGTTCTTC
-,TRBV28,TRBJ1-1,TRBD1,CASSPETGLMNTEAFF,TGTGCCAGCAGTCCTGAGACAGGGTTAATGAACACTGAAGCTTTCTTT
-,TRBV13,TRBJ2-7,TRBD1,CASSLEGGQGVSYEQYF,TGTGCCAGCAGCTTAGAGGGCGGACAGGGTGTCTCCTACGAGCAGTACTTC
-,TRBV19,TRBJ2-1,-,CASRRSGEADEQFF,TGTGCCAGTAGGCGGTCGGGAGAGGCGGATGAGCAGTTCTTC
-,TRBV11-2,TRBJ2-3,TRBD2,CASSLDAGGTDTQYF,TGTGCCAGCAGCTTAGATGCGGGAGGGACAGATACGCAGTATTTT
few,TRBV6-1,TRBJ1-4,-,CASSVTFMEKLFF,TGTGCCAGCAGTGTAACTTTTATGGAAAAACTGTTTTTT
-,TRBV11-1,TRBJ1-1,TRBD1,CASTLLQGACTEAFF,TGTGCCAGCACCTTACTACAGGGGGCATGTACTGAAGCTTTCTTT
once,TRBV28,TRBJ1-1,-,CASSLSLNTEAFF,TGTGCCAGCAGTTTATCCCTTAACACTGAAGCTTTCTTT
-,TRBV2,TRBJ2-7,TRBD2,CASGPLTSGTYEQYF,TGTGCCAGCGGCCCCTTGACTAGCGGGACCTACGAGCAGTACTTC
-,TRBV6-1,TRBJ2-7,TRBD1,CASSADRGRGEQYF,TGTGCCAGCAGTGCGGACAGGGGGCGCGGGGAGCAGTACTTC